One sample yielded the 22 T cell receptor beta chains listed below, sequenced in a study of shared clonotypes between healthy human individuals. The method was immunoSEQ multiplex PCR; TCRdb's version includes in-frame clones alone and lacks a portion of them. Among nearly 1,000,000 clones listed, 76% were seen once. The sequencing input was memory CD4+ T cells sorted from blood. The sample's subset: CD45RA-negative fraction. Source of these receptors: a man between 18 and 35 years old in good health.

The genes are TRBV5-1 and TRBJ1-6; D gene unclear. The CDR3 has 15 amino acids. Looked up from germline, CDR1 is SGHRS and CDR2 is YFSETQ. V was pared by 5 bases and J by 0 bases, with 9 bases between. CDR3 bases: TGCGCCAGCAGGGGCAGGAGCTCCTATAATTCACCCCTCCACTTT. Protein: CASRGRSSYNSPLHF.

This clone was observed a few times. The V call is TRBV19, the J call TRBJ1-2; 7 bases match TRBD1. Germline lookup yields CDR1 LNHDA and CDR2 SQIVND (reference sequence). This CDR3 is 13 amino acids long. V was clipped by 7 bases and J by 8 bases; unmatched bases: 10. The CDR3 sequence: CASTSDRTGGYTF. The CDR3 region has the DNA TGTGCCAGTACATCGGACAGGACAGGAGGCTACACCTTC. Full variable domain (missing parts from reference TRBV19 and TRBJ1-2): DGGITQSPKYLFRKEGQNVTLSCEQNLNHDAMYWYRQDPGQGLRLIYYSQIVNDFQKGDIAEGYSVSREKKESFPLTVTSAQKNPTAFYLCASTSDRTGGYTFGSGTRLTVV.

This chain connects TRBV7-3 to TRBJ2-2; 7 bases are a match to TRBD2. This CDR3 spans 15 amino acids. V was clipped by 5 bases and J by 2 bases; unmatched bases: 5. CDR1 SGHTA and CDR2 FQGTGA come from the germline V gene. For the CDR3, the DNA is TGTGCCAGCAGCCCCGGGAGGCAAAACACCGGGGAGCTGTTTTTT. Residues: CASSPGRQNTGELFF.

V usage is TRBV7-2 and J usage is TRBJ1-1, with D tentatively TRBD1 (5 bases). The ends were cut back, 3 bases at V and 11 bases at J, with 13 bases in the middle. The CDR3 runs to 12 residues. Germline V CDR1 and CDR2: SGHTA, FQGNSA. Written as DNA, the CDR3 is TGTGCCAGCAGCTTTCCGGGGGTTCGGGCTTTCTTT. It is translated as CASSFPGVRAFF.

The V gene is TRBV7-8, the J gene TRBJ2-7, with D perhaps TRBD2 (5 bases). Germline loops: CDR1 SGHVS, CDR2 FQNEAQ. The CDR3 has 15 amino acids. The V end was cut by 5 bases, the J end by 0 bases, with 14 bases between. DNA for the CDR3: TGTGCCAGCAGCCCACGGACTTGGAGCTCCTACGAGCAGTACTTC. It translates to CASSPRTWSSYEQYF.

In this sample, this clone turned up once. The chain recombines TRBV14 with TRBJ1-2; TRBD1 aligns across 7 bases. Germline-derived CDR1 and CDR2 are SGHDN and FVKESK. J lost 3 bases, V lost 3 bases, and 7 bases had no gene match. This CDR3 spans 15 amino acids. CDR3 loop: CASSHAGTVDYGYTF. CDR3 sequence (DNA): TGTGCCAGCAGCCACGCCGGGACAGTTGACTATGGCTACACCTTC.

This clone was detected many times. The chain carries TRBV30 and TRBJ2-2; D unresolved. This CDR3 has 12 amino acids. Germline CDR1 and CDR2: GTSNPN and SVGIG (reference sequence). Trimming took off 7 bases at V and 9 bases at J, with 15 bases between the two ends. DNA of the CDR3: TGTGCCTCGGTGGAAGGGCGAAGGGAGCTGTTTTTT. Encoded protein: CASVEGRRELFF.

This clone was recorded only once. The genes are TRBV30 and TRBJ1-4; D remains unclear. This CDR3 is 14 amino acids long. The germline V gene has CDR1 GTSNPN and CDR2 SVGIG (reference sequence). V was clipped by 4 bases and J by 7 bases, with 16 bases between them. The CDR3: CAWTPGLLGEKLFF. CDR3 DNA: TGTGCCTGGACCCCCGGCCTTCTTGGTGAAAAACTGTTTTTT.

The chain has TRBV2 and TRBJ2-1; D is ambiguous. This CDR3 is built from 10 residues. Trimming removed 5 bases at V and 12 bases at J, with 8 bases between. Germline lookup yields CDR1 SNHLY and CDR2 FYNNEI. The CDR3 region is CASSRGVQFF. The CDR3 DNA sequence: TGTGCCAGCAGTCGCGGTGTGCAGTTCTTC. Full variable domain (missing parts from reference TRBV2 and TRBJ2-1): EPEVTQTPSHQVTQMGQEVILRCVPISNHLYFYWYRQILGQKVEFLVSFYNNEISEKSEIFDDQFSVERPDGSNFTLKIRSTKLEDSAMYFCASSRGVQFFGPGTRLTVL.

J is TRBJ2-7 and V is TRBV10-3; D remains ambiguous. Germline assignment: CDR1 ENHRY and CDR2 SYGVKD. The V and J ends lost 4 bases and 3 bases respectively, with 4 bases between them. This CDR3 has 11 residues. As DNA, the CDR3 is TGTGCCATCAGTGCAAACTACGAGCAGTACTTC. This sequence encodes CAISANYEQYF.

This clone was counted only a few times. The rearrangement joins TRBV5-1 to TRBJ1-1; D is unresolved. The V and J ends lost 0 bases and 3 bases respectively, with 12 bases between them. CDR1 and CDR2 from the germline V gene are SGHRS and YFSETQ. The CDR3 is 15 residues long. CDR3 in DNA: TGCGCCAGCAGCTTGGTGTCGATGGCGGACACTGAAGCTTTCTTT. This codes for CASSLVSMADTEAFF.

The genes are TRBV4-1 and TRBJ2-1; 7 nucleotides agree with TRBD2. V lost 1 base, J lost 2 bases, and 8 bases stayed unmatched. Germline assignment: CDR1 MGHRA and CDR2 YSYEKL. The CDR3 consists of 17 residues. DNA for the CDR3: TGCGCCAGCAGCCAAGGGTTAACCGGGACTACCTACAATGAGCAGTTCTTC. It specifies CASSQGLTGTTYNEQFF.

The chain employs TRBV11-2 and TRBJ2-1; D is unresolved. With 6 bases removed from V and 5 bases from J, the gap between germline ends came to 11 bases. This CDR3 has 13 amino acids. Germline CDR1 SGHAT, CDR2 FQNNGV. The CDR3 loop reads CASRSPGDNEQFF. CDR3 DNA sequence: TGTGCCAGCAGATCTCCGGGCGACAATGAGCAGTTCTTC.

J is TRBJ2-7 and V is TRBV7-6; 10 nucleotides align to TRBD2. From germline, CDR1 is SGHVS and CDR2 FNYEAQ. J gave up 2 bases and V 5 bases, and 12 bases lay outside the gene matches. The CDR3 covers 17 residues. Here the CDR3 DNA reads TGTGCCAGCAGCCCCGGGGTAGCGGGGGGACCTACCTACGAGCAGTACTTC. It is translated as CASSPGVAGGPTYEQYF. Supplemented by reference TRBV7-6 and TRBJ2-7, the full variable domain reads GAGVSQSPRYKVTKRGQDVALRCDPISGHVSLYWYRQALGQGPEFLTYFNYEAQQDKSGLPNDRFSAERPEGSISTLTIQRTEQRDSAMYRCASSPGVAGGPTYEQYFGPGTRLTVT.

This CDR3 reads CASSLVTGPNTEAFF. CDR3 sequence (DNA): TGCGCCAGCAGCTTGGTGACAGGGCCGAACACTGAAGCTTTCTTT. This chain uses TRBV5-1 with TRBJ1-1, with TRBD1 identical over 7 bases. The length of the CDR3 is 15 residues. Germline trimming cut 0 bases from V and 1 base from J; bases unmatched to any gene: 3. The germline V gene has CDR1 SGHRS and CDR2 YFSETQ.

The chain links TRBV27 to TRBJ2-1, with D hard to call. The germline V gene has CDR1 MNHEY and CDR2 SMNVEV (reference sequence). The CDR3 has 15 residues. V lost 4 bases to trimming and J lost 10 bases, with 20 bases between them. The CDR3 here is CASSSQWVPTGEQFF. The DNA of the CDR3 is TGTGCCAGCAGTTCCCAATGGGTCCCCACTGGAGAGCAGTTCTTC.

The V gene is TRBV25-1, the J gene TRBJ2-2; 8 positions match TRBD1. The CDR3 runs 15 residues. Per the germline V gene, CDR1 is MGHDK and CDR2 is SYGVNS. V shed 3 bases and J 7 bases; nucleotides not matched to a gene: 7. Here the CDR3 DNA reads TGTGCCAGCAGTGAGTACAGGGGGAATATCGGGGAGCTGTTTTTT. This codes for CASSEYRGNIGELFF.

This clone was counted only a few times. This CDR3 is CASSDSILAGVNNEQFF. The CDR3 nucleotides are TGTGCCAGCAGTGATAGCATTCTAGCGGGAGTAAATAATGAGCAGTTCTTC. The chain is built from TRBV6-4 and TRBJ2-1; 10 nucleotides line up with TRBD2. The CDR3 is made up of 17 amino acids. Germline V gene lookup returns CDR1 MRHNA and CDR2 SNTAGT. Trimming at V came to 3 bases and at J to 7 bases, leaving 12 bases not matched to a gene.

With regard to this clone: The sample holds other DNA sequences that translate to the same CDR3. The chain joins TRBV7-9 to TRBJ1-2; no reliable D call. Between the trimmed V and J ends, which lost 1 base and 4 bases, there was a span of 4 bases. CDR1 is SEHNR, CDR2 FQNEAQ, per germline (reference sequence). The CDR3 extends over 12 amino acids. CDR3 nucleotides: TGTGCCAGCAGCTTAGAGAGCTATGGCTACACCTTC. This sequence encodes CASSLESYGYTF.

This chain joins TRBV28 and TRBJ2-6; D is undetermined. Trimming stripped 8 bases from V and 0 bases from J, with 5 bases between. CDR1 is MDHEN, CDR2 SYDVKM, per germline. The CDR3 is 13 amino acids. CDR3 sequence (DNA): TGTGCCAGCGGTATCTCTGGGGCCAACGTCCTGACTTTC. It yields the protein CASGISGANVLTF.

This sequence joins TRBV11-3 and TRBJ2-3, with unresolved D. Between the trimmed V and J ends, which lost 5 bases and 1 base, there was a span of 10 bases. The germline CDR1 and CDR2 sequences are SGHNT and YENEEA. This CDR3 has 14 residues. CDR3 coding DNA: TGTGCCAGCAGCAGGGCCCGGGGCACAGATACGCAGTATTTT. Amino acid sequence: CASSRARGTDTQYF.

The rearrangement joins TRBV28 to TRBJ1-1; no clear D gene. Trimming shortened V by 10 bases and J by 4 bases, and 7 bases separated the two germline ends. The CDR3 runs 10 residues. Germline V lookup: CDR1 MDHEN, CDR2 SYDVKM. The CDR3 coding sequence is TGTGCCACCAAAACCACTGAAGCTTTCTTT. It encodes CATKTTEAFF.